The text below deals with one T cell receptor beta chain. Its antigen remains unidentified. This entry comes from a study of shared clonotypes between healthy human individuals. Overall study findings and caveats: Naive subsets, compared against memory subsets, generally had larger estimated richness values. Among donors, sharing of clonotypes was expected to be affected by sequencing depth.

In the naive CD8 group, cells lacked CD45RO and were positively selected for CCR7, so terminally differentiated effector memory CD45RA+ cells were left out. Per germline, CDR1 SGHNT and CDR2 YYREEE (reference sequence). The CDR3 runs 15 residues. With 4 bases removed from V and 3 bases from J, the gap between germline ends came to 13 bases. The repertoire was sequenced with immunoSEQ multiplex PCR; TCRdb's copy has only in-frame clones and lacks some. The sample holds roughly 2,000,000 clones, roughly 93% seen once. The clonotype originates from a man aged 18 to 30 in good health. Some clones in this sample may be carry-over from other donors' samples. The material sequenced was naive CD8+ T cells from PBMCs. V usage is TRBV5-4 and J usage is TRBJ2-2, with D tentatively TRBD1 (6 bases). The CDR3 nucleotides are TGTGCCAGCAGCCTGGGGTGGGGGCACACCGGGGAGCTGTTTTTT. This encodes CASSLGWGHTGELFF.